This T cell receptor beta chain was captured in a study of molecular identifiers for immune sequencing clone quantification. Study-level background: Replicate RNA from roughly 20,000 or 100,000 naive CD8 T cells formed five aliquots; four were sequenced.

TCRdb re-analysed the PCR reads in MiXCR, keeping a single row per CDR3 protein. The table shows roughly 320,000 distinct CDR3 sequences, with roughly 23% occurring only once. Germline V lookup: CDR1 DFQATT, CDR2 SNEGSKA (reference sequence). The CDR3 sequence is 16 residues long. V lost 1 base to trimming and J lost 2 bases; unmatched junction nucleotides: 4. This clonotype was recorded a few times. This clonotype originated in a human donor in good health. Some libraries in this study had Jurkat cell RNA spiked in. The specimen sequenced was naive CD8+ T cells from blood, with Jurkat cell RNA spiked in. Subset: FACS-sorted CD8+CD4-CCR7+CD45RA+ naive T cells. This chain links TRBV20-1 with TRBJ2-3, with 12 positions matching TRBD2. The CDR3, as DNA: TGCAGTGCTAGAGGACTAGCGGGGGATGTCACAGATACGCAGTATTTT. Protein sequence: CSARGLAGDVTDTQYF.